Described below is a single T cell receptor (beta chain) sequence and its context. This sample was included in a study of blood T cell repertoires in COVID-19. Study summary: The United States, Italy and Spain supplied acute and convalescent COVID-19 samples. T cells, B-cell-depleted T cells, or PBMCs supplied cDNA or gDNA.

V was cut by 3 bases and J by 1 base, with 6 bases left in between. The CDR3 loop spans 12 amino acids. Germline loops: CDR1 GTSNPN, CDR2 SVGIG (reference sequence). Clones were sequenced by immunoSEQ multiplex PCR, and TCRdb holds only the in-frame ones, with some missing. Among under 70,000 clones listed, over 75% were seen once. The chain has TRBV30 and TRBJ1-1; unclear D gene. This receptor was obtained from a man aged 55 to 69 with acute or convalescent COVID-19. Input material: peripheral blood. Here the CDR3 reads CAWRRRNTEAFF. As DNA, the CDR3 is TGTGCCTGGAGAAGGAGGAACACTGAAGCTTTCTTT.